The rows below give T cell receptor beta chains drawn from one sample of a study of shared clonotypes between healthy human individuals. Sequencing used immunoSEQ multiplex PCR; TCRdb keeps in-frame clones, though not all of them. Among 2 million to 2.5 million clones listed, more than 90% were seen once. Sequencing was carried out using naive CD4+ T cells sorted from blood. These receptors were taken from a man aged 18 to 35 in good health. Both conserved end residues are part of each CDR3. Fields, in order: D gene, V gene, J gene, clone size, CDR3 DNA, CDR3 protein. A D gene is named only where the DNA matches it firmly. Expanded clones are given a class, and other clones once, few, many or no size at all.

d_gene: NA; v_gene: TRBV27; j_gene: TRBJ2-5; abundance: NA; CDR3nt: TGTGCCAGCAGTTTTCGGGGTAGGGACCAAGAGACCCAGTACTTC; CDR3aa: CASSFRGRDQETQYF
d_gene: NA; v_gene: TRBV10-3; j_gene: TRBJ1-1; abundance: NA; CDR3nt: TGTGCCATCAGCGGATACAGGGAGGTTTCTGAAGCTTTCTTT; CDR3aa: CAISGYREVSEAFF
d_gene: NA; v_gene: TRBV5-4; j_gene: TRBJ2-7; abundance: NA; CDR3nt: TGTGCCAGCAGCTCCCAAGGCTCCTACGAGCAGTACTTC; CDR3aa: CASSSQGSYEQYF
d_gene: NA; v_gene: TRBV5-1; j_gene: TRBJ1-2; abundance: NA; CDR3nt: TGCGCCAGCAGCTTGAACACAGGGACTAACTATGGCTACACCTTC; CDR3aa: CASSLNTGTNYGYTF
d_gene: NA; v_gene: TRBV6-6; j_gene: TRBJ1-2; abundance: NA; CDR3nt: TGTGCCAGCAAGGAGGGCAACTATGGCTACACCTTC; CDR3aa: CASKEGNYGYTF
d_gene: TRBD1; v_gene: TRBV27; j_gene: TRBJ2-7; abundance: NA; CDR3nt: TGTGCCAGCAGTTTAAGGGGGCGCCCCTACGAGCAGTACTTC; CDR3aa: CASSLRGRPYEQYF
d_gene: NA; v_gene: TRBV5-1; j_gene: TRBJ2-1; abundance: NA; CDR3nt: TGCGCCAGCAGCCTCAACACCTACAATGAGCAGTTCTTC; CDR3aa: CASSLNTYNEQFF
d_gene: NA; v_gene: TRBV6-6; j_gene: TRBJ2-7; abundance: NA; CDR3nt: TGTGCCAGCAGTTACTGGGGGACTTACGAGCAGTACTTC; CDR3aa: CASSYWGTYEQYF
d_gene: NA; v_gene: TRBV11-2; j_gene: TRBJ2-7; abundance: NA; CDR3nt: TGTGCCAGCCGACAACCGGGCCTCACGAAATACGAGCAGTACTTC; CDR3aa: CASRQPGLTKYEQYF
d_gene: NA; v_gene: TRBV27; j_gene: TRBJ1-2; abundance: NA; CDR3nt: TGTGCCAGCAGTTTACCACCTGGCTATAATACTAACTATGGCTACACCTTC; CDR3aa: CASSLPPGYNTNYGYTF
d_gene: TRBD2; v_gene: TRBV7-2; j_gene: TRBJ2-7; abundance: NA; CDR3nt: TGTGCCAGCAGCTCACGGACTAGCTCCTACGAGCAGTACTTC; CDR3aa: CASSSRTSSYEQYF
d_gene: NA; v_gene: TRBV5-6; j_gene: TRBJ1-1; abundance: NA; CDR3nt: TGTGCCAGCAGCTTTATTTTCGGGAGGGAAGCTTTCTTT; CDR3aa: CASSFIFGREAFF
d_gene: NA; v_gene: TRBV27; j_gene: TRBJ2-3; abundance: NA; CDR3nt: TGTGCCAGCAGTTTAATCCTCAGCACAGATACGCAGTATTTT; CDR3aa: CASSLILSTDTQYF
d_gene: NA; v_gene: TRBV5-1; j_gene: TRBJ2-1; abundance: NA; CDR3nt: TGCGCCAGCAATCGAAACGGGGACCCCTACAATGAGCAGTTCTTC; CDR3aa: CASNRNGDPYNEQFF
d_gene: NA; v_gene: TRBV30; j_gene: TRBJ1-6; abundance: NA; CDR3nt: TGTGCCTGGATGAACCCCTCTACGACCCTCCACTTT; CDR3aa: CAWMNPSTTLHF
d_gene: TRBD2; v_gene: TRBV6-1; j_gene: TRBJ2-3; abundance: NA; CDR3nt: TGTGCCAGCAGTGAACGGCGTGGCGGGGGGCGTCTATATACGCAGTATTTT; CDR3aa: CASSERRGGGRLYTQYF
d_gene: NA; v_gene: TRBV5-1; j_gene: TRBJ2-1; abundance: NA; CDR3nt: TGCGCCAGCCGAACTTCAATCAATGAGCAGTTCTTC; CDR3aa: CASRTSINEQFF
d_gene: NA; v_gene: TRBV29-1; j_gene: TRBJ1-1; abundance: NA; CDR3nt: TGCAGCGTTGCAGGACGTATGAACACTGAAGCTTTCTTT; CDR3aa: CSVAGRMNTEAFF
d_gene: NA; v_gene: TRBV5-4; j_gene: TRBJ2-3; abundance: NA; CDR3nt: TGTGCCAGCAGCTTCGGGCGCGGATACACAGATACGCAGTATTTT; CDR3aa: CASSFGRGYTDTQYF
d_gene: TRBD1; v_gene: TRBV27; j_gene: TRBJ1-5; abundance: few; CDR3nt: TGTGCCAGCAGCCTAGACAGGGGGGGAAATCAGCCCCAGCATTTT; CDR3aa: CASSLDRGGNQPQHF
d_gene: NA; v_gene: TRBV7-9; j_gene: TRBJ1-3; abundance: NA; CDR3nt: TGTGCCAGCAGCCAAACAGGTTCTCCTGGAAACACCATATATTTT; CDR3aa: CASSQTGSPGNTIYF
d_gene: NA; v_gene: TRBV7-2; j_gene: TRBJ2-5; abundance: NA; CDR3nt: TGTGCCAGCAGCTTTCCCACGGTACAGGGACGAGAGACCCAGTACTTC; CDR3aa: CASSFPTVQGRETQYF
d_gene: TRBD2; v_gene: TRBV5-4; j_gene: TRBJ2-1; abundance: NA; CDR3nt: TGTGCCAGCAGCTCCCCGGGACTAGCGGGGGACAATGAGCAGTTCTTC; CDR3aa: CASSSPGLAGDNEQFF
d_gene: NA; v_gene: TRBV30; j_gene: TRBJ1-6; abundance: NA; CDR3nt: TGTGCCTGGGGTCCCGGGAGCTCCTATAATTCACCCCTCCACTTT; CDR3aa: CAWGPGSSYNSPLHF
d_gene: TRBD2; v_gene: TRBV5-1; j_gene: TRBJ2-5; abundance: NA; CDR3nt: TGCGCCAGCAGCCCTGGACTAGCGGGGGGTCAAGAGACCCAGTACTTC; CDR3aa: CASSPGLAGGQETQYF
d_gene: TRBD1; v_gene: TRBV19; j_gene: TRBJ1-1; abundance: NA; CDR3nt: TGTGCCAGTAGTAATGGACAGGGAAACACTGAAGCTTTCTTT; CDR3aa: CASSNGQGNTEAFF
d_gene: NA; v_gene: TRBV27; j_gene: TRBJ1-6; abundance: NA; CDR3nt: TGTGCCAGCAGGTCAGCGGGATGGGATTCACCCCTCCACTTT; CDR3aa: CASRSAGWDSPLHF
d_gene: TRBD1; v_gene: TRBV10-3; j_gene: TRBJ2-2; abundance: NA; CDR3nt: TGTGCCATCAGTCCGGGACAGGGAACCGGGGAGCTGTTTTTT; CDR3aa: CAISPGQGTGELFF
d_gene: TRBD1; v_gene: TRBV6-6; j_gene: TRBJ1-6; abundance: NA; CDR3nt: TGTGCCAGCAGTCGGACAGGGGGGGAGTATAATTCACCCCTCCACTTT; CDR3aa: CASSRTGGEYNSPLHF
d_gene: NA; v_gene: TRBV9; j_gene: TRBJ2-1; abundance: NA; CDR3nt: TGTGCCAGCAGCCTCTCGATGGGGATTAAGTATGAGCAGTTCTTC; CDR3aa: CASSLSMGIKYEQFF
d_gene: TRBD1; v_gene: TRBV29-1; j_gene: TRBJ2-1; abundance: NA; CDR3nt: TGCAGCTCGGGACAGGTCGATGAGCAGTTCTTC; CDR3aa: CSSGQVDEQFF
d_gene: TRBD1; v_gene: TRBV11-1; j_gene: TRBJ1-2; abundance: NA; CDR3nt: TGTGCCAGCAGCCTCGAGGGGACAGGGGGCGTCTTGTCTCTCGGCTACACCTTC; CDR3aa: CASSLEGTGGVLSLGYTF
d_gene: NA; v_gene: TRBV6-5; j_gene: TRBJ1-1; abundance: NA; CDR3nt: TGTGCCAGCAGTTACGGGGGTCTCGGTGACACTGAAGCTTTCTTT; CDR3aa: CASSYGGLGDTEAFF
d_gene: TRBD2; v_gene: TRBV5-1; j_gene: TRBJ2-1; abundance: NA; CDR3nt: TGCGCCAGCAGCTTGGAGGCGGGAGAGAGTAATGAGCAGTTCTTC; CDR3aa: CASSLEAGESNEQFF
d_gene: NA; v_gene: TRBV6-1; j_gene: TRBJ1-2; abundance: few; CDR3nt: TGTGCCAGCAGTGAAGGGAATCCCTCCTATGGCTACACCTTC; CDR3aa: CASSEGNPSYGYTF
d_gene: TRBD1; v_gene: TRBV7-2; j_gene: TRBJ2-7; abundance: NA; CDR3nt: TGTGCCAGCAGCTCAAAGGGGACAGCAGCATACGAGCAGTACTTC; CDR3aa: CASSSKGTAAYEQYF
d_gene: TRBD1; v_gene: TRBV28; j_gene: TRBJ1-2; abundance: NA; CDR3nt: TGTGCCAGCAGACCGGGACAGGGCTATGGCTACACCTTC; CDR3aa: CASRPGQGYGYTF
d_gene: NA; v_gene: TRBV5-1; j_gene: TRBJ2-2; abundance: NA; CDR3nt: TGCGCCAGCAGCTGGACGGAGGCCGGGGGCACCGGGGAGCTGTTTTTT; CDR3aa: CASSWTEAGGTGELFF
d_gene: TRBD2; v_gene: TRBV6-5; j_gene: TRBJ2-5; abundance: NA; CDR3nt: TGTGCCATCAGCCCTGTCCCGGGACTAGAAGAGACCCAGTACTTC; CDR3aa: CAISPVPGLEETQYF